The T cell receptor beta chain described here comes from a study of human T cells and chemical hapten exposure. TCRdb passed the RACE reads through MiXCR, listing each CDR3 protein once. The sample lists fewer than 85,000 distinct CDR3 sequences, around 10% seen once, with 1.5% to 2% in the top ten. CDR1 DFQATT and CDR2 SNEGSKA come from the germline V gene (reference sequence). This CDR3 is built from 11 residues. The V end lost 1 base, the J end lost 4 bases, and 5 bases lay between the germline ends. Time point noted: patch test 2, 6 weeks after DPC sensitization. Specified treatment: therapeutic diphenylcyclopropenone sensitization with weekly scalp DPC. Non-pregnant alopecia patients aged 18 to 70, suitable for DPC therapy.

V gene TRBV20-1 combines with J gene TRBJ2-7, with D unclear. The sequence derives from a man aged 18 to 30 with alopecia areata. Some clones in this sample may be carry-over from other donors' samples. Sequencing was performed on whole blood, taken in connection with sensitization to the hapten diphenylcyclopropenone (DPC). The CDR3 sequence is CSARGTYEQYF. The CDR3 DNA sequence: TGCAGTGCTAGAGGCACGTACGAGCAGTACTTC.